This T cell receptor beta chain was found in a study of blood T cells in healthy people across ages. Study-wide findings and caveats: Diversity of TCR beta per million T cells declined in a roughly linear way with age. With donor CMV status unknown, expanded clonotype changes were possibly confounded.

In the case of this clonotype: Its antigen is still unknown.

A sample-barcoded 5' primer and a J-beta primer mix were used in a second PCR of roughly 6 to 11 cycles. TCRdb re-analysed the 5' RACE reads in MiXCR, keeping a single row per CDR3 protein. This sample has hundreds of thousands of distinct CDR3 sequences, with roughly 43% found just once. Sequencing used blood. The TCR originated in a man aged 30 to 45 in good health.

CDR3 loop: CASSLEGTSGAGELFF. DNA of the CDR3: TGCGCCAGCAGCTTGGAAGGGACTAGCGGGGCCGGGGAGCTGTTTTTT. V gene TRBV5-1 combines with J gene TRBJ2-2, with 13 positions matching TRBD2. J gave up 6 bases and V 0 bases, and 2 bases lay outside the gene matches. The CDR3 is 16 amino acids. Germline V gene data show CDR1 as SGHRS and CDR2 as YFSETQ.